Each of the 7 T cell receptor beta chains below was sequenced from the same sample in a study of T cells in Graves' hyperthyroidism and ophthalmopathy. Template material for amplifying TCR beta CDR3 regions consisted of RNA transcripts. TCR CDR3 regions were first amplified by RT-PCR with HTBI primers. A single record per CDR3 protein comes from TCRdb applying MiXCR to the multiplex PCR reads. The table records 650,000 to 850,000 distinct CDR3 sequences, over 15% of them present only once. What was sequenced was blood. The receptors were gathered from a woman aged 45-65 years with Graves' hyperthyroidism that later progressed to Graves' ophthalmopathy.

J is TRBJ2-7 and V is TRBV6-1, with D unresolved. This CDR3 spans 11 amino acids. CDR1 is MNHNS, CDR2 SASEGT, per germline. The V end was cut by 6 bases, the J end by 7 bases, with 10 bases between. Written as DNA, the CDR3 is TGTGCCAGCAGAAAAGTCGGGGAGCAGTACTTC. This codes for CASRKVGEQYF.

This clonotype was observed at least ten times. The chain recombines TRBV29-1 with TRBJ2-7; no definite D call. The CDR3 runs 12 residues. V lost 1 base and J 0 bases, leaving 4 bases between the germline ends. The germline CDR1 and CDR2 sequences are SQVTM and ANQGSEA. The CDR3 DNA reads TGCAGCGTTGAAGCGAGCTCCTACGAGCAGTACTTC. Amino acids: CSVEASSYEQYF.

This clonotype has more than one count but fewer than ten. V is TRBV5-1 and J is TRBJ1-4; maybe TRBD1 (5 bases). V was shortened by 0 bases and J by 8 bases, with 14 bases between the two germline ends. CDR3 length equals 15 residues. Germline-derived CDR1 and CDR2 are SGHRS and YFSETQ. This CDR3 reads CASSLARRGGEKLFF. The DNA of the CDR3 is TGCGCCAGCAGCTTGGCCAGGAGGGGCGGGGAAAAACTGTTTTTT.

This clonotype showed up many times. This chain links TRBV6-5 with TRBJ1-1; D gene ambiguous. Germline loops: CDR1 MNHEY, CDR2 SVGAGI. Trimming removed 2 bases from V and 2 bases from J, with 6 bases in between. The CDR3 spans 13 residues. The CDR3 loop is CASSYMRNTEAFF. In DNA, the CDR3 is TGTGCCAGCAGTTACATGAGAAACACTGAAGCTTTCTTT.

The CDR3 region is CASSPYTRGNYYEQYF. The CDR3 DNA is TGTGCCAGCAGTCCATACACCCGGGGAAACTACTACGAGCAGTACTTC. The chain couples TRBV28 to TRBJ2-7; D may be TRBD2 (5 bases). This CDR3 is 16 amino acids long. Per germline, CDR1 MDHEN and CDR2 SYDVKM. With 5 bases removed from V and 3 bases from J, the gap between germline ends came to 20 bases.

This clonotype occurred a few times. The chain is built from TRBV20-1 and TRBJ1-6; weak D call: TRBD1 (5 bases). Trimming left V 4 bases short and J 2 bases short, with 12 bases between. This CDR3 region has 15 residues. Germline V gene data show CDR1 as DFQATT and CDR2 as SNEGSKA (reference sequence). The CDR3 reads CSATEWTPYNSPLHF. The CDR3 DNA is TGCAGTGCTACGGAGTGGACACCCTATAATTCACCCCTCCACTTT.

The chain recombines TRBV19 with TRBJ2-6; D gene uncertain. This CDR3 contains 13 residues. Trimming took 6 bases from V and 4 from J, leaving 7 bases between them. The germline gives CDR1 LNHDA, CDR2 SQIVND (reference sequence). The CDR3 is CASRASGANVLTF. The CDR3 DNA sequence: TGTGCCAGTAGGGCTTCAGGGGCCAACGTCCTGACTTTC.